This T cell receptor (beta chain) was obtained from a study of blood T cells in healthy people across ages. The wider study: About one barcoded beta molecule per two T cells came from capture by template switching.

Trimming removed 2 bases from V and 11 bases from J, with 18 bases in between. Germline lookup yields CDR1 MNHEY and CDR2 SMNVEV (reference sequence). The CDR3 totals 14 residues. This clonotype was observed at least ten times. It was with a sample-barcoded 5' primer and a J-beta primer mix that a second PCR of about 6 to 11 cycles was run. MiXCR, run by TCRdb on the 5' RACE reads, gives a single entry per CDR3 protein. The table has more than 750,000 distinct CDR3 sequences, just under 30% seen once; the top ten hold 10%. This sample also belongs to another study, concerning T cells of mothers and their children. From that paper: The authors used all extracted RNA for cDNA synthesis, at around 1.5 ug per 15 ul.

The sequenced sample consisted of blood. This rearrangement joins TRBV27 to TRBJ1-1; D may be TRBD1 (5 bases). The sequence was obtained from a woman aged 40 to 55 in good health. CDR3 residues: CASSLGGMNGLAFF. CDR3 sequence (DNA): TGTGCCAGCAGTTTAGGGGGGATGAATGGGCTGGCTTTCTTT.